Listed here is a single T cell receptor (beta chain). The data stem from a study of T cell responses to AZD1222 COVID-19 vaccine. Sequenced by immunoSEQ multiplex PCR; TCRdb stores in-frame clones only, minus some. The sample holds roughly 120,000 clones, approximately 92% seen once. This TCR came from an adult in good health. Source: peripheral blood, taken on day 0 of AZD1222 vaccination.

Here the CDR3 DNA reads TGTGCCAGAAGCCTTTCGGGACATGAAATGGGGATATCTGGAAACACCATATATTTT. Its translation is CARSLSGHEMGISGNTIYF. The chain is built from TRBV5-3 and TRBJ1-3; D possibly corresponds to TRBD1 (6 bases). TRBV5-3 is known as an ORF, though its function is uncertain. V lost 4 bases and J 1 base, leaving 24 bases between the germline ends. The CDR3 is 19 residues long.